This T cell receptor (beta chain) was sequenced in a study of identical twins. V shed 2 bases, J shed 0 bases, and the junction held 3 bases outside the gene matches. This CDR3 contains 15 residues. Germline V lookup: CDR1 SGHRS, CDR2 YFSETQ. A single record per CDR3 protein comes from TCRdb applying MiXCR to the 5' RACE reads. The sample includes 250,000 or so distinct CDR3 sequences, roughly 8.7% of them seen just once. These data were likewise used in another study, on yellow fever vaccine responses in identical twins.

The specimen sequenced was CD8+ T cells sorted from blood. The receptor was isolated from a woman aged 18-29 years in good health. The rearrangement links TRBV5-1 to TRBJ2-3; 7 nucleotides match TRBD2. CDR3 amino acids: CASSFLAVSTDTQYF. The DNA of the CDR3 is TGCGCCAGCAGCTTCCTAGCGGTCAGCACAGATACGCAGTATTTT.